This entry describes one T cell receptor beta chain. Its target is unknown. Partitioning of CD4+ cells yielded a CD45RA+ naive subset and a CD45RA-negative memory subset. This entry is derived from a study of shared clonotypes between healthy human individuals. Clones were sequenced by immunoSEQ multiplex PCR, and TCRdb holds only the in-frame ones, with some missing. The sample holds 2 million to 3 million clones, 93% seen once. Germline V lookup: CDR1 GTSNPN, CDR2 SVGIG (reference sequence). Trimming removed 0 bases from V and 3 bases from J, with 12 bases in between. The CDR3 length is 15 residues. Study outcomes and limitations: A generally larger estimated richness was seen in naive subsets than in memory subsets.

The V gene is TRBV30, the J gene TRBJ2-1; TRBD1 is a possible D gene (6 bases). Input material: naive CD4+ T cells from PBMCs. The subset here: CD45RA+ positively selected. The sequence was collected from a man in his late teens or twenties in good health. Some clones in this sample may be carry-over from other donors' samples. This chain's CDR3 is CAWSVGTPYYNEQFF. The CDR3, as DNA: TGTGCCTGGAGTGTGGGGACACCCTACTACAATGAGCAGTTCTTC.